This T cell receptor beta chain comes out of a study of coeliac disease. General study points: In active celiac disease, intraepithelial and lamina propria TRB and TRG repertoires were less clonal than controls.

A note on this clone: The target antigen is unknown.

Profiled with immunoSEQ multiplex PCR; TCRdb holds only in-frame clones, not every one. The sample yields roughly 7,000 clones, roughly 65% seen once. Germline CDR1 GTSNPN, CDR2 SVGIG (reference sequence). CDR3 size: 16 residues. Unmatched junction bases numbered 13, after V lost 4 bases and J lost 4 bases. Material: lamina propria lymphocytes from the gut. The sequence derives from a woman aged 60-75 years with active celiac disease. The chain recombines TRBV30 with TRBJ2-5; 9 bases agree with TRBD1. CDR3 residues: CAWTQAFRDRAETQYF. As DNA, the CDR3 is TGTGCCTGGACCCAAGCTTTTCGGGACAGGGCAGAGACCCAGTACTTC.